Listed below are T cell receptor beta chains from one sample, sequenced in a study of regulatory T cells in long-lasting Graves disease. MiXCR, run by TCRdb on the multiplex PCR reads, gives a single entry per CDR3 protein. Of 410,000 or so distinct CDR3 sequences in the sample, 14% to 15% were seen once. These same records also appear under a second study, on T cells in Graves' hyperthyroidism and ophthalmopathy.

Sequenced here: peripheral blood mononuclear cells (PBMCs), sampled at new diagnosis, from a patient treated with antithyroid drugs. The receptors stem from a woman in her twenties or thirties with Graves disease. CDR3s include the opening cysteine and the closing phenylalanine or tryptophan. Each record gives: CDR3 DNA, CDR3 protein, J gene, clone size, D gene, V gene. D genes are given only for firm matches. The listing skips clone size in some rows; elsewhere it reads once, few, many or a size class.

CDR3nt: TGTGCCAGCGCTACAGAGGGGCGGTTCGGGGCCAACGTCCTGACTTTC; CDR3aa: CASATEGRFGANVLTF; j_gene: TRBJ2-6; abundance: many; d_gene: .; v_gene: TRBV28
CDR3nt: TGTGCCAGCAGCCCTCAAGGACAGACCTACGAGCAGTACTTC; CDR3aa: CASSPQGQTYEQYF; j_gene: TRBJ2-7; abundance: .; d_gene: .; v_gene: TRBV7-9
CDR3nt: TGTGCCTGGAGTGTACTGCGACAGGTATGGGACAATGAGCAGTTCTTC; CDR3aa: CAWSVLRQVWDNEQFF; j_gene: TRBJ2-1; abundance: many; d_gene: .; v_gene: TRBV30
CDR3nt: TGTGCCTGGAGTCGTGGGGGGCGGGGACAGCCCCAGCATTTT; CDR3aa: CAWSRGGRGQPQHF; j_gene: TRBJ1-5; abundance: few; d_gene: .; v_gene: TRBV30
CDR3nt: TGTGCCAGCAGTTTCGACGACATAGGAGTTGGGAACACCGGGGAGCTGTTTTTT; CDR3aa: CASSFDDIGVGNTGELFF; j_gene: TRBJ2-2; abundance: many; d_gene: .; v_gene: TRBV28
CDR3nt: TGTGCCAGCACGCGAGAGAGGGGGGCTCAGCGGGGGAGCACTGAAGCTTTCTTT; CDR3aa: CASTRERGAQRGSTEAFF; j_gene: TRBJ1-1; abundance: many; d_gene: .; v_gene: TRBV6-1
CDR3nt: TGCAGCGTTGAAGGTCGCCAGGAGGTCACCGATACTGATTGGGAGACCCAGTACTTC; CDR3aa: CSVEGRQEVTDTDWETQYF; j_gene: TRBJ2-5; abundance: .; d_gene: .; v_gene: TRBV29-1
CDR3nt: TGTGCCAGCAGTACAGAACTCAGGGTGAATGAGCAGTTCTTC; CDR3aa: CASSTELRVNEQFF; j_gene: TRBJ2-1; abundance: many; d_gene: .; v_gene: TRBV6-2/TRBV6-3
CDR3nt: TGTGCCAGCAGTACGTCCTCGCTAGCCGACGTCCTGACTTTC; CDR3aa: CASSTSSLADVLTF; j_gene: TRBJ2-6; abundance: few; d_gene: .; v_gene: TRBV28
CDR3nt: TGTGCCAGCAGTTCCGGACGGAGCGGGCAAGTGTTCCAAGAGACCCAGTACTTC; CDR3aa: CASSSGRSGQVFQETQYF; j_gene: TRBJ2-5; abundance: .; d_gene: .; v_gene: TRBV28
CDR3nt: TGTGCCAGCAGCCCGACAGGGGCAACTATGAACACTGAAGCTTTCTTT; CDR3aa: CASSPTGATMNTEAFF; j_gene: TRBJ1-1; abundance: .; d_gene: TRBD1; v_gene: TRBV7-3
CDR3nt: TGTGCCAGCAGCCAAGTCGGAGGCCGCGAGGAAGAGGGAGAGACCCAGTACTTC; CDR3aa: CASSQVGGREEEGETQYF; j_gene: TRBJ2-5; abundance: many; d_gene: .; v_gene: TRBV3-1
CDR3nt: TGTGCCAGTAGTACCCCACCGGCCGGGACAGGGCAGATCTTC; CDR3aa: CASSTPPAGTGQIF; j_gene: TRBJ2-1; abundance: many; d_gene: TRBD1; v_gene: TRBV19
CDR3nt: TGTGCCAGCAGTGCCGAGGGACAGATCTATGGCTACACCTTC; CDR3aa: CASSAEGQIYGYTF; j_gene: TRBJ1-2; abundance: .; d_gene: TRBD1; v_gene: TRBV27
CDR3nt: TGTGCCAGCAGCCGCGGCGGGAGGCAGTACAATGAGCAGTTCTTC; CDR3aa: CASSRGGRQYNEQFF; j_gene: TRBJ2-1; abundance: many; d_gene: TRBD2; v_gene: TRBV14
CDR3nt: TGTGCCAGCGGCCGACTAGCGGGAGGGCCCGGGGAGCTGTTTTTT; CDR3aa: CASGRLAGGPGELFF; j_gene: TRBJ2-2; abundance: many; d_gene: TRBD2; v_gene: TRBV28
CDR3nt: TGTGCCAGTATTCTAGGACAGGGGGGTGGCGGGGAGCTGTTTTTT; CDR3aa: CASILGQGGGGELFF; j_gene: TRBJ2-2; abundance: .; d_gene: TRBD1; v_gene: TRBV6-1
CDR3nt: TGTGCCAGCAGCTTGCCCCCTCAGAGGCACACTGAAGCTTTCTTT; CDR3aa: CASSLPPQRHTEAFF; j_gene: TRBJ1-1; abundance: many; d_gene: .; v_gene: TRBV7-2
CDR3nt: TGCAGTGCTACCCCGACTGAAGAGACCCAGTGCTTC; CDR3aa: CSATPTEETQCF; j_gene: TRBJ2-5; abundance: few; d_gene: .; v_gene: TRBV20-1
CDR3nt: TGTGCCAGCAGCGCCGGGACTAGCGGGAGTTTCGCCCGAGAGACCCAGTACTTC; CDR3aa: CASSAGTSGSFARETQYF; j_gene: TRBJ2-5; abundance: few; d_gene: TRBD2; v_gene: TRBV9
CDR3nt: TGTGCCACCAGTGATTATAATGAAAAACTGTTTTTT; CDR3aa: CATSDYNEKLFF; j_gene: TRBJ1-4; abundance: many; d_gene: .; v_gene: TRBV24-1
CDR3nt: TGTGCCAGCAGTGAAACTGGGGGGTACACTGAAGCTTTCTTT; CDR3aa: CASSETGGYTEAFF; j_gene: TRBJ1-1; abundance: many; d_gene: .; v_gene: TRBV2
CDR3nt: TGCGCCAGCAGCTTAGGGAGTACTACGGGCAATGAAAAACTGTTTTTT; CDR3aa: CASSLGSTTGNEKLFF; j_gene: TRBJ1-4; abundance: many; d_gene: .; v_gene: TRBV5-1
CDR3nt: TGTGCCAGTACTTGGACAGCTTCGAACACCGGGGAGCTGTTTTTT; CDR3aa: CASTWTASNTGELFF; j_gene: TRBJ2-2; abundance: .; d_gene: .; v_gene: TRBV2
CDR3nt: TGTGCCAGCAGACTGGGACTAGCGGGAGGGAGCTACGAGCAGTACTTC; CDR3aa: CASRLGLAGGSYEQYF; j_gene: TRBJ2-7; abundance: many; d_gene: TRBD2; v_gene: TRBV3-1
CDR3nt: TGTGCCAGCAGTGGACTAGCGGTCCTACCGGGTGGAAACATTCAGTACTTC; CDR3aa: CASSGLAVLPGGNIQYF; j_gene: TRBJ2-4; abundance: few; d_gene: TRBD2; v_gene: TRBV13
CDR3nt: TGTGCCAGCAGTAGCACCGGGACAGCTGACTACGAGCAGTACTTC; CDR3aa: CASSSTGTADYEQYF; j_gene: TRBJ2-7; abundance: many; d_gene: TRBD1; v_gene: TRBV7-9
CDR3nt: TGTGCCAGCAGCCAAGGGGCAGGGCATCTCACCTACGAGCAGTACTTC; CDR3aa: CASSQGAGHLTYEQYF; j_gene: TRBJ2-7; abundance: .; d_gene: .; v_gene: TRBV3-1
CDR3nt: TGTGCCAGCAGGGGAGACCGGAACACTGAAGCTTTCTTT; CDR3aa: CASRGDRNTEAFF; j_gene: TRBJ1-1; abundance: many; d_gene: .; v_gene: TRBV2
CDR3nt: TGCAGCGTTGAAAGGACAGGGAAAACCTACAATGAGCAGTTCTTC; CDR3aa: CSVERTGKTYNEQFF; j_gene: TRBJ2-1; abundance: few; d_gene: TRBD1; v_gene: TRBV29-1
CDR3nt: TGTGCCAGCAGCAGTAGGGGGAGGGGGTACGAGCAGTACTTC; CDR3aa: CASSSRGRGYEQYF; j_gene: TRBJ2-7; abundance: many; d_gene: .; v_gene: TRBV7-8
CDR3nt: TGTGCCAGCAGTCTCGAATGGACAGGGAACGGCTCACCCCTCCACTTT; CDR3aa: CASSLEWTGNGSPLHF; j_gene: TRBJ1-6; abundance: many; d_gene: TRBD1; v_gene: TRBV13